These T cell receptor beta chains were read from a single sample in a study of blood T cell repertoires in COVID-19. The protocol was immunoSEQ multiplex PCR, while the TCRdb copy is restricted to in-frame clones and leaves out a portion. The sample gives 250,000 to 300,000 clones, around 90% of which show up once; roughly 2.2% is in the top ten. Sequencing was carried out using peripheral blood. The receptors come from a woman between 45 and 60 years old who had recovered from COVID-19. CDR3s include the opening cysteine and the closing phenylalanine or tryptophan.

V: TRBV7-6
CDR3: CASSQYTGGVGTEAFF

V: TRBV29-1
CDR3: CSVDMDREGGNYGYTF

V: TRBV7-8
CDR3: CASSRDRREAFF

V: TRBV7-2
CDR3: CASSSKTVPGNTIYF

V: TRBV4-2
CDR3: CASSQDRQNTEAFF

V: TRBV29-1
CDR3: CSVADTEAFF

V: TRBV7-8
CDR3: CASSLLGQEYYGYTF

V: TRBV6-2/TRBV6-3
CDR3: CASSWVSGSIRGNNEQFF

V: TRBV2
CDR3: CASRMFADTEAFF

V: TRBV15
CDR3: CATSRVPKSTGGYEQYF

V: TRBV7-9
CDR3: CASRMIAGGPGGQFF

V: TRBV12-5
CDR3: CASGRAGFTYNEQFF

V: TRBV6-5
CDR3: CASGRSGTTYEQYF

V: TRBV5-1
CDR3: CASSLGGGGTGNTIYF

V: TRBV6-6
CDR3: CASSDYLGTEAFF

V: TRBV4-2
CDR3: CASSQFGRGQAYSNQPQHF

V: TRBV7-2
CDR3: CASSSDRRGTIGYTF

V: TRBV4-3
CDR3: CASSQDSARGETQYF

V: TRBV6-5
CDR3: CASSYLPGRGFEAFF

V: TRBV11-3
CDR3: CASSPMAGAHEQYF

V: TRBV7-3
CDR3: CASSAPGSSGNEQFF

V: TRBV5-1
CDR3: CASSVQGADTQYF